These 13 T cell receptor beta chains share one sample of origin, sequenced in a study of sequential checkpoint blockade in melanoma. Assay: immunoSEQ multiplex PCR; the TCRdb copy retains only in-frame clones and omits some. The sample has approximately 14,000 clones, 70% to 85% seen once. Treatment defined: randomized to nivolumab then ipilimumab (arm A) or the reverse (arm B). Sequencing was performed on CD8+ T cells sorted from blood (inferred from file names), taken from a patient given nivolumab and ipilimumab in sequence. Receptors were obtained from a human donor with melanoma.

This clone was seen only a few times. The chain carries TRBV30 and TRBJ2-1; D might be TRBD2 (7 bases). CDR1 is GTSNPN and CDR2 is SVGIG in the germline V gene (reference sequence). The CDR3 runs to 18 residues. The ends were cut back, 1 base at V and 2 bases at J, with 21 bases in the middle. In nucleotides, the CDR3 is TGTGCCTGGAGTGAGGGGGGGGCGTTAAACCCCGCCTACAATGAGCAGTTCTTC. It yields the protein CAWSEGGALNPAYNEQFF.

The chain is built from TRBV7-9 and TRBJ2-7; no clear D. The V end lost 9 bases, the J end lost 2 bases, and 32 bases lay between the germline ends. This CDR3 region has 19 residues. Germline V gene sequence: CDR1 SEHNR, CDR2 FQNEAQ (reference sequence). The chain's CDR3 is CARSYIWLSGHKSTYEQYF. In DNA, the CDR3 is TGTGCCAGAAGTTATATCTGGCTCTCAGGTCACAAATCTACCTACGAGCAGTACTTC.

This clone turned up a few times. The chain uses TRBV18 and TRBJ1-2, with 7 bases identical to TRBD1. This CDR3 has 13 residues. The J segment lost 5 bases and the V segment lost 2 bases, leaving 2 bases of the junction unmatched. Looked up from germline, CDR1 is KGHSH and CDR2 is LQKENI. DNA for the CDR3: TGTGCCAGCTCACCAGGGACAGCTTATGGCTACACCTTC. Amino acid sequence: CASSPGTAYGYTF. The whole variable domain, filled in from reference TRBV18 and TRBJ1-2, reads NAGVMQNPRHLVRRRGQEARLRCSPMKGHSHVYWYRQLPEEGLKFMVYLQKENIIDESGMPKERFSAEFPKEGPSILRIQQVVRGDSAAYFCASSPGTAYGYTFGSGTRLTVV.

The V gene is TRBV11-2, the J gene TRBJ2-2; D may be TRBD2 (6 bases). Trimming removed 3 bases from V and 4 bases from J, with 15 bases in between. The CDR3 totals 16 residues. Germline lookup yields CDR1 SGHAT and CDR2 FQNNGV. CDR3 DNA: TGTGCCAGCAGCTTTTATTCGGGAGACACCACCGGGGAGCTGTTTTTT. Protein sequence: CASSFYSGDTTGELFF. Using reference TRBV11-2 and TRBJ2-2 for the parts outside the CDR3, the full variable domain is EAGVAQSPRYKIIEKRQSVAFWCNPISGHATLYWYQQILGQGPKLLIQFQNNGVVDDSQLPKDRFSAERLKGVDSTLKIQPAKLEDSAVYLCASSFYSGDTTGELFFGEGSRLTVL.

This chain joins TRBV27 and TRBJ2-7, with D possibly being TRBD2 (5 bases). This CDR3 spans 13 amino acids. The V and J ends lost 6 bases and 3 bases respectively, with 12 bases between them. Germline-derived CDR1 and CDR2 are MNHEY and SMNVEV (reference sequence). The DNA of the CDR3 is TGTGCCAGCAGGTTGACCGGGAACTACGAGCAGTACTTC. Translating gives CASRLTGNYEQYF.

J is TRBJ1-4 and V is TRBV27; the D is unclear. This CDR3 has 14 residues. V was pared by 8 bases and J by 8 bases, with 18 bases between. Per germline, CDR1 MNHEY and CDR2 SMNVEV (reference sequence). The CDR3 DNA is TGTGCCAGCGCTCTGTTCGGCGAGGAGGAAAAACTGTTTTTT. Amino acid sequence: CASALFGEEEKLFF.

This clone has only a few counts. This rearrangement joins TRBV6-6 to TRBJ1-1; D gene uncertain. Germline assignment: CDR1 MNHNY and CDR2 SVGAGI (reference sequence). There are 13 residues in the CDR3. V dropped 4 bases and J dropped 6 bases, with 12 bases sitting between them. In DNA, the CDR3 is TGTGCCAGCAGTTCCGGGGAGACGGCTGAAGCTTTCTTT. It translates to CASSSGETAEAFF.

This clone counts as large. The chain combines TRBV7-2 with TRBJ2-1; 9 bases fit TRBD2. Per germline, CDR1 SGHTA and CDR2 FQGNSA. The trim removed 5 bases at V and 11 bases at J, leaving 19 bases unmatched. The CDR3 totals 17 residues. The CDR3 DNA reads TGTGCCAGCAGCCTGCACTCCCTGACTAGCGGAATCGGGAAGCAGTTCTTC. Its protein product is CASSLHSLTSGIGKQFF.

V is TRBV13 and J is TRBJ2-1; D might be TRBD2 (5 bases). Trimming left V 8 bases short and J 1 base short, with 12 bases between. The germline gives CDR1 PRHDT, CDR2 FYEKMQ (reference sequence). There are 14 residues in the CDR3. CDR3 sequence: CASATGSSYNEQFF. The CDR3 bases are TGTGCCAGCGCGACGGGGTCTTCCTACAATGAGCAGTTCTTC.

The gene calls are TRBV5-8 and TRBJ1-1; possibly TRBD1 for D (6 bases). The V end lost 0 bases, the J end lost 2 bases, and 14 bases lay between the germline ends. This CDR3 contains 16 residues. From germline, CDR1 is SGHTS and CDR2 YDEGEE. In DNA form, the CDR3 reads TGTGCCAGCAGCTTGGTACCGGACAGACTAAACACTGAAGCTTTCTTT. It is translated as CASSLVPDRLNTEAFF.

The gene calls are TRBV7-8 and TRBJ2-1; TRBD2 agrees at 11 bases. The germline V gene has CDR1 SGHVS and CDR2 FQNEAQ. V trimming: 2 bases; J trimming: 7 bases; junction bases outside the gene matches: 7. The CDR3 extends over 16 amino acids. The CDR3 DNA is TGTGCCAGCAGCTTATCAACTAGCGGGAGTCCGAATGAGCAGTTCTTC. Translation gives CASSLSTSGSPNEQFF.

This clone was counted a few times. The rearrangement links TRBV4-1 to TRBJ1-1; maybe TRBD1 (6 bases). The germline V gene encodes CDR1 MGHRA and CDR2 YSYEKL. The CDR3 contains 15 residues. V lost 0 bases and J 0 bases, leaving 8 bases between the germline ends. The CDR3 bases are TGCGCCAGCAGCCAAGACAGGGGCATGAACACTGAAGCTTTCTTT. Encoded protein: CASSQDRGMNTEAFF.

This chain uses TRBV25-1 with TRBJ2-3; 10 nucleotides line up with TRBD1. Germline-derived CDR1 and CDR2 are MGHDK and SYGVNS. V dropped 0 bases and J dropped 5; count of bases not matched to a gene: 8. This CDR3 is 17 amino acids long. This CDR3 reads CASSEYKSWTGGDTQYF. CDR3 nucleotides: TGTGCCAGCAGTGAATATAAATCATGGACAGGGGGAGATACGCAGTATTTT.